Described below is a single TCR beta chain sequence and its context. This CDR3 region has 14 residues. Germline-derived CDR1 and CDR2 are KGHSH and LQKENI. V dropped 0 bases and J dropped 5 bases, with 10 bases sitting between them. The data originate from a study of OX40 agonist ivuxolimab in advanced cancers. Across the study: Patients received ivuxolimab, an intravenous treatment, every 2 weeks at 0.01 to 10 mg/kg.

Clones were sequenced by immunoSEQ multiplex PCR, and TCRdb holds only the in-frame ones, with some missing. Seen here are tens of thousands of clones, around 90% observed once, and the top ten hold 16%. Sequenced material: CD4+ or CD8+ T cells sorted from blood, taken in a trial of the OX40 agonist ivuxolimab. The receptor was isolated from an adult with an advanced solid tumor such as melanoma, head and neck, liver or kidney cancer. The chain couples TRBV18 to TRBJ1-2; D is ambiguous. The CDR3 sequence: CASSPPSESYGYTF. In nucleotides, the CDR3 is TGTGCCAGCTCACCACCGAGCGAGTCATATGGCTACACCTTC.